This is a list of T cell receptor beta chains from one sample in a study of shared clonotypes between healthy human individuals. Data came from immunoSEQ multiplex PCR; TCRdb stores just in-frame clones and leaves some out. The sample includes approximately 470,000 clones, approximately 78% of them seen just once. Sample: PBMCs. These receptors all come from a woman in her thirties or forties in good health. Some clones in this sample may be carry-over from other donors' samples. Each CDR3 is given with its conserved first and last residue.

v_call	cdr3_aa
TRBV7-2	CASSPQGATNEKLFF
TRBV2	CASIGEKLFF
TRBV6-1	CASSLRSGNTIYF
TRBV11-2	CASSLDTLAYNEQFF
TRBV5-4	CASSLVGANVLTF
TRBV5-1	CASSLGLAGVLDTQYF
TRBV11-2	CASSLGDYAGELFF
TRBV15	CATSSRGASTDTQYF
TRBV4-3	CASSQGGARGQAFF
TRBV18	CASSPGQDGGEQYF
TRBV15	CATSRVGGQTLTGELFF
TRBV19	CASSKEAGDYGYTF
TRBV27	CASSLSSRLVGSNEQFF